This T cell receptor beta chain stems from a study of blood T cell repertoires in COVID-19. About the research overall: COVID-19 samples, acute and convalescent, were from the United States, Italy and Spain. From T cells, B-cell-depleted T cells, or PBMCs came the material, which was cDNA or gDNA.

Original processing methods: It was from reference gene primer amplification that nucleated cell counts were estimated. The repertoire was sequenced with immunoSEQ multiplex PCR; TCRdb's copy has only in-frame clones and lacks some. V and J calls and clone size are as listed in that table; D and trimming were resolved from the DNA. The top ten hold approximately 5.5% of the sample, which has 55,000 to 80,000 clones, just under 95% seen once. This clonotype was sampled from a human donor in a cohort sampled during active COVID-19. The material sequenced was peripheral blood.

CDR3: CASSRDSYGYTF. DNA of the CDR3: TGCGCCAGCAGCCGGGACAGCTATGGCTACACCTTC. The gene calls are TRBV5-1 and TRBJ1-2; 7 nucleotides align to TRBD1. CDR3 size: 12 residues. Germline-derived CDR1 and CDR2 are SGHRS and YFSETQ. J gave up 4 bases and V 4 bases, and 1 base lay outside the gene matches.